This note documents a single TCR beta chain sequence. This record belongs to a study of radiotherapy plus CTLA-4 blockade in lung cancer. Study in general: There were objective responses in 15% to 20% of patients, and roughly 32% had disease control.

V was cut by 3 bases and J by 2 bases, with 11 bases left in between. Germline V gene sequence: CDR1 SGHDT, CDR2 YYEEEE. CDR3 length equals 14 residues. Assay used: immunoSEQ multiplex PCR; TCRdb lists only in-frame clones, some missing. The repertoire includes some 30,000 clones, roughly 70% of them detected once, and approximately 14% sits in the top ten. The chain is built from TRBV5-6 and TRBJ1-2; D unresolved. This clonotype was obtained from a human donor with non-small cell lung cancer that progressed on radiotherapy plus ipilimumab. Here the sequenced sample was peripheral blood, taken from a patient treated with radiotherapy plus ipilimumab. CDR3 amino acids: CASSSGQVNYGYTF. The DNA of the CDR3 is TGTGCCAGCAGCTCCGGGCAGGTCAACTATGGCTACACCTTC.